This T cell receptor (beta chain) was sequenced for a study of CD39 and CD103 CD8 tumor-infiltrating T cells. At sample collection, these patients were off therapy. About this clone: Its matching antigen is unknown.

Germline V gene lookup returns CDR1 ENHRY and CDR2 SYGVKD. Trimming left V 10 bases short and J 0 bases short, with 4 bases between. The CDR3 contains 12 residues. General study results and limits: Top 30 DP CD8 TIL clonotypes covered roughly 56-90% of repertoire.

TCRdb's table, derived via immunoSEQ multiplex PCR, lists solely in-frame clones and lacks some. Here the sample spans approximately 2,900 clones, 83% being singletons. The TCR was taken from a human donor with head and neck squamous cell carcinoma. The source material was CD39- CD103- CD8+ T cells sorted from the tumor. Described subset: CD103-CD39- double-negative CD45RA- CD8 T cells. V and J are TRBV10-3 and TRBJ2-6; no firm D call. The CDR3: CATYSGANVLTF. The CDR3 DNA reads TGTGCCACCTACTCTGGGGCCAACGTCCTGACTTTC.